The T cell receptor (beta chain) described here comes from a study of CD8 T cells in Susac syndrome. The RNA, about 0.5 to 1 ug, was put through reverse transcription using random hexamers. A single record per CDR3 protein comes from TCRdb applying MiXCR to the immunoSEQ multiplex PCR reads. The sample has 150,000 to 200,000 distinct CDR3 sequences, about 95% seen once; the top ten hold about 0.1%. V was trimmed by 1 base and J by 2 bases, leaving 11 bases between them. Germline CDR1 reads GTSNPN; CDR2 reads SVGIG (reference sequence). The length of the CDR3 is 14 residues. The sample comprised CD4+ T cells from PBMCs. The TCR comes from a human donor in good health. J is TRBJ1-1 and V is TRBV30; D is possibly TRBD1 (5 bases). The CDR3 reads CAWSGGRSNTEAFF. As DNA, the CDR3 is TGTGCCTGGAGTGGGGGACGTTCAAACACTGAAGCTTTCTTT.